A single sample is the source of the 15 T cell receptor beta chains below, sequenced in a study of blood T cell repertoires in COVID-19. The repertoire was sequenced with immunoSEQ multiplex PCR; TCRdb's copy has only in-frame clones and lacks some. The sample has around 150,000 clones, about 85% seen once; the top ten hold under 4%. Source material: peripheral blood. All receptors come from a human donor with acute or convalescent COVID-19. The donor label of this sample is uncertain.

The CDR3 nucleotides read TGCGCCAGCAGCTGGACAGAGCTGCACACTGAAGCTTTCTTT. Protein product: CASSWTELHTEAFF. The J gene is TRBJ1-1, the V gene TRBV5-1; D perhaps matches TRBD1 (6 bases). V dropped 3 bases and J dropped 3 bases, with 12 bases sitting between them. CDR1 and CDR2 (germline): SGHRS, YFSETQ. The CDR3 loop spans 14 amino acids.

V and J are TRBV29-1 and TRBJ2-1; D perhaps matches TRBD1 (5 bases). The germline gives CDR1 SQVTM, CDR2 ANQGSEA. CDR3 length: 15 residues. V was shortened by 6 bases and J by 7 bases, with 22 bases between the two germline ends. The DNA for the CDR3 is TGCAGCGTGCCCCACCCAGGGATCTCGTGGAATGAGCAGTTCTTC. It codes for CSVPHPGISWNEQFF.

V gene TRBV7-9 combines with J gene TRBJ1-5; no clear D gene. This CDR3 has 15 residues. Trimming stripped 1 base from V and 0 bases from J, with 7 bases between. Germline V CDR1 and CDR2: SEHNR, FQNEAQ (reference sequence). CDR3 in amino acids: CASSLGANSNQPQHF. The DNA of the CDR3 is TGTGCCAGCAGCTTAGGGGCCAATAGCAATCAGCCCCAGCATTTT.

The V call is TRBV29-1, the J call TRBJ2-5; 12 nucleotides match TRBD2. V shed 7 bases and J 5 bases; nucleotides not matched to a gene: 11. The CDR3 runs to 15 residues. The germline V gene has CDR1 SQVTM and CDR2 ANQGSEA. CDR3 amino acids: CSANGASGGAETQYF. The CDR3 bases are TGCAGCGCGAACGGTGCTAGCGGGGGGGCGGAGACCCAGTACTTC.

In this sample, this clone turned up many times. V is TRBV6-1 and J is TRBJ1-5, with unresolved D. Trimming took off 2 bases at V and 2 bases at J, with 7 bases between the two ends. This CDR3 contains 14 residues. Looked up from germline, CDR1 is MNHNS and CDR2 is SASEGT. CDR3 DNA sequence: TGTGCCAGCAGTGAATTGGCCCGCAATCAGCCCCAGCATTTT. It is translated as CASSELARNQPQHF.

In DNA, the CDR3 is TGTGCCAGCAGGCGTGAGAAATCCAATCAGCCCCAGCATTTT. It encodes CASRREKSNQPQHF. The J gene is TRBJ1-5, the V gene TRBV2; unclear D gene. The CDR3 is made up of 14 amino acids. Germline-derived CDR1 and CDR2 are SNHLY and FYNNEI. The V end lost 6 bases, the J end lost 3 bases, and 12 bases lay between the germline ends.

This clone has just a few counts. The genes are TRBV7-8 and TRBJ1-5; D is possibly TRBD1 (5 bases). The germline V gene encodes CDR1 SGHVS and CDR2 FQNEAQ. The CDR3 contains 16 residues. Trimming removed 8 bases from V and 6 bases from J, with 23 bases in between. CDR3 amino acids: CASGGERGSLLQPQHF. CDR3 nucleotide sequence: TGTGCCAGCGGGGGGGAGCGGGGCAGCCTTCTTCAGCCCCAGCATTTT.

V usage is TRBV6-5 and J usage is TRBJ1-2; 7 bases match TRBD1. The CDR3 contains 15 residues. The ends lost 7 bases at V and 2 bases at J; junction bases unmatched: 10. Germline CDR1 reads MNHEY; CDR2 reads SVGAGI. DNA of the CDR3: TGTGCCAGCAAACAACAGGGGATAGAGAACTATGGCTACACCTTC. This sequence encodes CASKQQGIENYGYTF.

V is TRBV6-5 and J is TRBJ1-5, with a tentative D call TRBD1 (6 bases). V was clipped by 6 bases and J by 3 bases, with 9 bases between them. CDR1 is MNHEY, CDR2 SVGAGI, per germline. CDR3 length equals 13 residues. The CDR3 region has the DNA TGTGCCAGCAGGGACAGCCCCAATCAGCCCCAGCATTTT. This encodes CASRDSPNQPQHF.

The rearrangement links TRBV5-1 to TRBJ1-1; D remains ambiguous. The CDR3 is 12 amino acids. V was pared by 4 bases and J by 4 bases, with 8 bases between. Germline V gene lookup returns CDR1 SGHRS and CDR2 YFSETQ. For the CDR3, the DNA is TGCGCCAGCAGCACCGGGAGCACTGAAGCTTTCTTT. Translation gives CASSTGSTEAFF.

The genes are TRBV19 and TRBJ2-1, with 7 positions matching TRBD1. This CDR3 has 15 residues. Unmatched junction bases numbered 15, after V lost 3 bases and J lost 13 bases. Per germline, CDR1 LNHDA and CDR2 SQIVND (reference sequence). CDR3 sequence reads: CASSIGGTGVVGQFF. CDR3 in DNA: TGTGCCAGTAGTATTGGTGGTACAGGGGTGGTCGGACAGTTCTTC. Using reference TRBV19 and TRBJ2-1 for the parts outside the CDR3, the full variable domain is DGGITQSPKYLFRKEGQNVTLSCEQNLNHDAMYWYRQDPGQGLRLIYYSQIVNDFQKGDIAEGYSVSREKKESFPLTVTSAQKNPTAFYLCASSIGGTGVVGQFFGPGTRLTVL.

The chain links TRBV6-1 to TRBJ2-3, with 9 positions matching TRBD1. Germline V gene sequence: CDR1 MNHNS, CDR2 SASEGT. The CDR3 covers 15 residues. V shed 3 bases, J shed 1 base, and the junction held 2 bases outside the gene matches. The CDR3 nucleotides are TGTGCCAGCAGTGACGGGACAGGGCGCACAGATACGCAGTATTTT. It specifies CASSDGTGRTDTQYF.

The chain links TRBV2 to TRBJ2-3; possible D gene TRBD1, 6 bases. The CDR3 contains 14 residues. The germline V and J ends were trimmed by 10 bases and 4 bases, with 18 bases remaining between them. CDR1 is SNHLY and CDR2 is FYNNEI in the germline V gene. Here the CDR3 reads CATKVQGQSDTQYF. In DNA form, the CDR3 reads TGTGCCACCAAAGTCCAGGGGCAATCAGATACGCAGTATTTT.

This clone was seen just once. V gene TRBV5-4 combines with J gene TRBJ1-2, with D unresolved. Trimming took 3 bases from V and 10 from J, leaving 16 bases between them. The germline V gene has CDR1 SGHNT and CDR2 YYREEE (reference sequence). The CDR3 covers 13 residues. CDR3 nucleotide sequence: TGTGCCAGCAGCTCCCTACGGGCCGGGGACTACACCTTC. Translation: CASSSLRAGDYTF.

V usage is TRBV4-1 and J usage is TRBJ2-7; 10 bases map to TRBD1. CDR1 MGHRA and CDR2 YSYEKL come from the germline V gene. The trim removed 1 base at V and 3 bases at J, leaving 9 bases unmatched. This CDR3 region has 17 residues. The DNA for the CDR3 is TGCGCCAGCAGCCAAGGAGGCGGGAGGACAGGGGGCTACGAGCAGTACTTC. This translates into CASSQGGGRTGGYEQYF.